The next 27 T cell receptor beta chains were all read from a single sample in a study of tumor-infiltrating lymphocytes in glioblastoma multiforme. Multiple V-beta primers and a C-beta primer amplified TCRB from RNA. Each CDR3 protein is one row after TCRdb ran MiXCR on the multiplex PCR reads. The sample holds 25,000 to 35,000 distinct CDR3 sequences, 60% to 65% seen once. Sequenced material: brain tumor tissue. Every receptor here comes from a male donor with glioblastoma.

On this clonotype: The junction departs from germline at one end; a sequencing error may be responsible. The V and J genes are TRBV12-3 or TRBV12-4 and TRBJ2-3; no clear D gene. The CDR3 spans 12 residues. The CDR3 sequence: CASSFPRDKQYF. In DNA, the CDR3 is TGTGCCAGCAGTTTTCCCAGAGATAAGCAGTATTTT.

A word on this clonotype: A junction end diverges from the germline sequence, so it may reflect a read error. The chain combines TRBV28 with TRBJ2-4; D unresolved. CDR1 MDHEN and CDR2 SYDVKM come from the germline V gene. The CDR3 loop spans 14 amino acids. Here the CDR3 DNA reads TGTGCCAGCAGTTTATCCGTAGCCAAAAGCATTCAGTACTTC. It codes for CASSLSVAKSIQYF. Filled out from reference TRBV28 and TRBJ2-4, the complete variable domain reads DVKVTQSSRYLVKRTGEKVFLECVQDMDHENMFWYRQDPGLGLRLIYFSYDVKMKEKGDIPEGYSVSREKKERFSLILESASTNQTSMYLCASSLSVAKSIQYFGAGTRLSVL.

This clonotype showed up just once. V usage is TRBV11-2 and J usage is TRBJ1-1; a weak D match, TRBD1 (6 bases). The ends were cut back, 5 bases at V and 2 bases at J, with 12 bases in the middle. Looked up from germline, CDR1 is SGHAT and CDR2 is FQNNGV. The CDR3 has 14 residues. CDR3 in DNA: TGTGCCAGCAGCCCTGACAGGCATAACACTGAAGCTTTCTTT. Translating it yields CASSPDRHNTEAFF.

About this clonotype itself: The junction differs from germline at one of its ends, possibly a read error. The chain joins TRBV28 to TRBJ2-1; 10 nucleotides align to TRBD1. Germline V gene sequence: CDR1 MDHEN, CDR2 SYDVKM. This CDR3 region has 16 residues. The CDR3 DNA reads TGTTCCAGCAGTCCCGCTTCGGGACAGGGGAGGGCTGAGCAGTTCTTC. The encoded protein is CSSSPASGQGRAEQFF.

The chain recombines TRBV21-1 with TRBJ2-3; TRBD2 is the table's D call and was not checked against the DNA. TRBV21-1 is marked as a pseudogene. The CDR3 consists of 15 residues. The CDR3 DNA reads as TGTGCCACCACCCGACTAGCGGGTTTCACAGATACGCAGTATTTT. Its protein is CATTRLAGFTDTQYF.

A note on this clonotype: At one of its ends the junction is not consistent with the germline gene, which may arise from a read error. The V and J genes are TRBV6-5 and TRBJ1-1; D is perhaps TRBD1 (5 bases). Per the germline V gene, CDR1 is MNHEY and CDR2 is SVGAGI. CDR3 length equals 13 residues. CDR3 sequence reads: CASSLPGGGGAIF. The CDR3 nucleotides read TGTGCCAGCAGTTTACCCGGGGGGGGAGGTGCTATCTTT.

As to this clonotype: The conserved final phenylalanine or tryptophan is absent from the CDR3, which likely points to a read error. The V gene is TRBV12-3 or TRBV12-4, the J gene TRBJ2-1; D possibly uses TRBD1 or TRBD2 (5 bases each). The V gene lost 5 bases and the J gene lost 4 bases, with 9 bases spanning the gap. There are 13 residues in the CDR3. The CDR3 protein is CASSTGTYNEQFL. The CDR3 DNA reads TGTGCCAGCAGTACCGGGACGTACAATGAGCAGTTCTTA.

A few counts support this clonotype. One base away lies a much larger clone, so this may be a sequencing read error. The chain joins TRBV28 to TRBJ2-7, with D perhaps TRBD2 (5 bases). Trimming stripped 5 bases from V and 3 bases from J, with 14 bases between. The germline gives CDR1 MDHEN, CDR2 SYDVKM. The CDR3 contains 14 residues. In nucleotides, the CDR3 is TGTGCCAGCAGTCCGCCGGGATGGAGCTACGAGCAGTACTTC. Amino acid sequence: CASSPPGWSYEQYF.

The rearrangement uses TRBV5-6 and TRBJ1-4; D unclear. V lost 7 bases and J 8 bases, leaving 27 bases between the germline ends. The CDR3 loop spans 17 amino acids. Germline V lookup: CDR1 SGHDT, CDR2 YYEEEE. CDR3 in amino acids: CASGSVHAWDGGEKLFF. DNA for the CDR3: TGTGCCAGCGGCTCGGTCCATGCATGGGATGGAGGGGAAAAACTGTTTTTT.

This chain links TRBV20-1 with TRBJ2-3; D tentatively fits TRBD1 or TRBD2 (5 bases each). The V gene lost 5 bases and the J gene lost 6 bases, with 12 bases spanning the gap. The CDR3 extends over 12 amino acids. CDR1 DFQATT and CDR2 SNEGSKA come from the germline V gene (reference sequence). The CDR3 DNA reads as TGCAGTGCTTCCGAGGGGACCGATACGCAGTATTTT. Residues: CSASEGTDTQYF.

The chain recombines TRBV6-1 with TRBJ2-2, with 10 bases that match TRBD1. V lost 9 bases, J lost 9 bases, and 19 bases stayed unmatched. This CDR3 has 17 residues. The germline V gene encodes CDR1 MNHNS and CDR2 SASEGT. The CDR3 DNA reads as TGTGCCAGGAAAGAGACCCGGGACAGGGGATTATCCTGGGAGCTGTTTTTT. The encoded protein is CARKETRDRGLSWELFF.

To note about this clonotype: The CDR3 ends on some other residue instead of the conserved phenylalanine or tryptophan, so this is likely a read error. The CDR3 region is CATSARRDQDAQYL. In DNA, the CDR3 is TGTGCCACCAGTGCTCGACGGGACCAAGACGCCCAGTACTTA. This chain links TRBV24-1 with TRBJ2-5, with D possibly being TRBD1 or TRBD2 (5 bases each). Germline V gene lookup returns CDR1 KGHDR and CDR2 SFDVKD. This CDR3 has 14 residues. Trimming took 5 bases from V and 9 from J, leaving 18 bases between them.

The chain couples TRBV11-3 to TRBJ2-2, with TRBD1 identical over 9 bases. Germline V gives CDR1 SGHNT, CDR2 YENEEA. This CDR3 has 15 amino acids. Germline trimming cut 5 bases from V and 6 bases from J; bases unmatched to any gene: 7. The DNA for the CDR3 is TGTGCCAGCAGCCCGGGACAGGGTAGATCCGGGGAGCTGTTTTTT. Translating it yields CASSPGQGRSGELFF.

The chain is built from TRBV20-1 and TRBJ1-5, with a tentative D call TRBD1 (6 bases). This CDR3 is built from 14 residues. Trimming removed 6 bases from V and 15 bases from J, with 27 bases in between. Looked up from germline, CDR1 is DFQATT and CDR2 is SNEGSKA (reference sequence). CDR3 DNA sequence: TGCAGTGCAAAGACGGACAGTGTCAATCAGCCTCGGCATTTT. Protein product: CSAKTDSVNQPRHF.

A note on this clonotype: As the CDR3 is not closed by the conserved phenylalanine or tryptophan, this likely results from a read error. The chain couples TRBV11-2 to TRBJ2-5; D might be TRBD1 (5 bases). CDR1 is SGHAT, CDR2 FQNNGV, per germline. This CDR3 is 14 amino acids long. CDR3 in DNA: TGTGCCAGTAGCTTCCAGGCAGGGCGGAAGACCCAGTACTGC. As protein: CASSFQAGRKTQYC.

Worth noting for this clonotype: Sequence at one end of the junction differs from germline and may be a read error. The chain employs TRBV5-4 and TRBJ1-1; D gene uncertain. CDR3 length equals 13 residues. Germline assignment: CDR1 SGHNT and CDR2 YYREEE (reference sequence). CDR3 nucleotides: TGCGCCAGCAGCTTCGGGCCGTTGACTGGAGCTTTCTTT. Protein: CASSFGPLTGAFF. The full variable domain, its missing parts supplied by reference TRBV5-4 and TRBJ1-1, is ETGVTQSPTHLIKTRGQQVTLRCSSQSGHNTVSWYQQALGQGPQFIFQYYREEENGRGNFPPRFSGLQFPNYSSELNVNALELDDSALYLCASSFGPLTGAFFGQGTRLTVV.

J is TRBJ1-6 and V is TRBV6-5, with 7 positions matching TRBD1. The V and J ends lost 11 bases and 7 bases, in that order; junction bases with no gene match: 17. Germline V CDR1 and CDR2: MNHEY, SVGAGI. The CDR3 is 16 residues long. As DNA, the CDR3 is TGTGCCGGCATCACGGACGGACAGGCAACAAATTCACCCCTCCACTTT. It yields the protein CAGITDGQATNSPLHF.

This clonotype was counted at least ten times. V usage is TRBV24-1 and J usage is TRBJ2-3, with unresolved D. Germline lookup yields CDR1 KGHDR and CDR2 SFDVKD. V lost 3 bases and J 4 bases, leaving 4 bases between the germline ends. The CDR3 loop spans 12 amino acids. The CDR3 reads CATSDGADTQYF. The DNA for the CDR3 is TGTGCCACCAGTGATGGGGCAGATACGCAGTATTTT.

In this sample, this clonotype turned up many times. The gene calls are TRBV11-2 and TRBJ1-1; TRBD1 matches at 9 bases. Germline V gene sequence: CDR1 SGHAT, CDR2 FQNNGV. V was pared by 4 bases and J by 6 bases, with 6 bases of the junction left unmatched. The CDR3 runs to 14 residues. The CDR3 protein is CASSWGQGVSEAFF. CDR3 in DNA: TGTGCCAGCAGCTGGGGACAGGGTGTCTCTGAAGCTTTCTTT.

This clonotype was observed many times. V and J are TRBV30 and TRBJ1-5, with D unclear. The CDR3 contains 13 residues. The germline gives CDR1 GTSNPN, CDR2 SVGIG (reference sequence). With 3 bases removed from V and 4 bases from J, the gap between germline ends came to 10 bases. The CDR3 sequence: CAWSAGSNQPQHF. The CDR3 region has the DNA TGTGCCTGGAGCGCGGGGTCAAATCAGCCCCAGCATTTT.

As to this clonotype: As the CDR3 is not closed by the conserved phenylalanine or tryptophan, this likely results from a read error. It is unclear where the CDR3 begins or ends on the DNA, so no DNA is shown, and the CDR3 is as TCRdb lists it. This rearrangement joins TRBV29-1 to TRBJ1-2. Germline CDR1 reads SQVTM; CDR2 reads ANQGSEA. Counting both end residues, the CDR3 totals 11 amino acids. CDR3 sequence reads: CSVVGGPGYTS.

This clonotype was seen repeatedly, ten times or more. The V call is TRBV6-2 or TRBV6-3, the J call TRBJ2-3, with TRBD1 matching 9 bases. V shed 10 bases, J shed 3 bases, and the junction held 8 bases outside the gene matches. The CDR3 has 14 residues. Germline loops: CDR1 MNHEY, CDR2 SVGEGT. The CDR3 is CATRQGEGTDTQYF. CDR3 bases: TGTGCCACACGACAGGGGGAAGGGACAGATACGCAGTATTTT.

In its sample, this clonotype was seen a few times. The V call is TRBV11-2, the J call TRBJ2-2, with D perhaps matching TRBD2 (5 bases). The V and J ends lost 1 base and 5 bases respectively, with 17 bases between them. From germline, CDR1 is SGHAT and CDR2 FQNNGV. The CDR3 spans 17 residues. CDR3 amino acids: CASSLVGRGMVTGELFF. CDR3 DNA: TGTGCCAGCAGCTTAGTCGGAAGAGGGATGGTTACCGGGGAGCTGTTTTTT. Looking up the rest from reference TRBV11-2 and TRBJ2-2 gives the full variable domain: EAGVAQSPRYKIIEKRQSVAFWCNPISGHATLYWYQQILGQGPKLLIQFQNNGVVDDSQLPKDRFSAERLKGVDSTLKIQPAKLEDSAVYLCASSLVGRGMVTGELFFGEGSRLTVL.

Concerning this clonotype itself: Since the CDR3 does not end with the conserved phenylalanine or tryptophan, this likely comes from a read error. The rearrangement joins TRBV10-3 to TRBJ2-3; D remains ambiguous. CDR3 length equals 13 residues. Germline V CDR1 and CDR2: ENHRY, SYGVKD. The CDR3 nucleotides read TGTGTCATCAGTGAACCGGGTTCGGATACGCAGTATTCT. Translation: CVISEPGSDTQYS.

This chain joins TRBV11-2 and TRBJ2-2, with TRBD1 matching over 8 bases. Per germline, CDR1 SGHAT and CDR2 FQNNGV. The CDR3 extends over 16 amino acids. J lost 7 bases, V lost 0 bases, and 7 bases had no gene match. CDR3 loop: CASSLDAGGLIGELFF. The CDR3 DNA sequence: TGTGCCAGCAGCTTAGATGCAGGGGGCCTTATCGGGGAGCTGTTTTTT.

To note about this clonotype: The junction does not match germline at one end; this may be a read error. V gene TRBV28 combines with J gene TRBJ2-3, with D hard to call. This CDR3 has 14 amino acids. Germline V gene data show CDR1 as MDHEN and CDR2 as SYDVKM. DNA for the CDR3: TGTGCCGGCAGTTTGAGCCCTCCTTGGGATACGCAGTATTTT. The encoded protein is CAGSLSPPWDTQYF.

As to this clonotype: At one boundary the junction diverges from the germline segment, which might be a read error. The CDR3 is CASREDDYIF. The CDR3, as DNA: TGTGCCAGCAGGGAAGATGACTACATCTTC. The chain couples TRBV6-1 to TRBJ1-2; D ambiguous. Looked up from germline, CDR1 is MNHNS and CDR2 is SASEGT. This CDR3 is built from 10 residues.